This T cell receptor beta chain is from a study of blood T cell repertoires in COVID-19. About the study: Acute and convalescent COVID-19 specimens originated in the United States, Italy and Spain. T cells, B-cell-depleted T cells, or PBMCs provided the cDNA or gDNA that served as material.

The germline V gene encodes CDR1 GTSNPN and CDR2 SVGIG (reference sequence). The CDR3 is 14 residues long. V was cut by 5 bases and J by 5 bases, with 13 bases left in between. Original handling: From reference gene primer amplification, estimates of nucleated cell counts were derived. Profiling relied on immunoSEQ multiplex PCR, and the TCRdb table lists in-frame clones only, not all of them. V and J calls plus clone size are reproduced from that table; the DNA served to infer D and trimming. The sample carries around 200,000 clones, 75% to 90% recorded once. The chain uses TRBV30 and TRBJ1-6, with TRBD1 as a possible D gene (6 bases). The sequence came from a man younger than 45 with acute or convalescent COVID-19. Sequencing input: peripheral blood. CDR3 nucleotides: TGTGCCTGGGGCCGGACAGTAAATAATTCACCCCTCCACTTT. It encodes CAWGRTVNNSPLHF.